The 22 T cell receptor beta chains reported below all come from one sample, sequenced in a study of OX40 agonist ivuxolimab in advanced cancers. Libraries were prepared by immunoSEQ multiplex PCR; TCRdb keeps only in-frame clonotypes and omits some of them. Here the sample spans 75,000 to 95,000 clones, about nine tenths being singletons. The sequences come from CD4+ or CD8+ T cells sorted from blood, collected in a trial of the OX40 agonist ivuxolimab. The source of these receptors is an adult with an advanced solid tumor such as melanoma, head and neck, liver or kidney cancer.

The rearrangement links TRBV21-1 to TRBJ1-3. TRBV21-1 is recorded as a pseudogene. This CDR3 is built from 15 residues. Here the CDR3 reads CASTEKGSTGNTIYF. DNA for the CDR3: TGTGCCAGCACCGAGAAAGGGTCAACTGGAAACACCATATATTTT.

The rearrangement links TRBV5-1 to TRBJ2-2, with TRBD2 as a possible D gene (6 bases). There are 13 residues in the CDR3. V was trimmed by 2 bases and J by 10 bases, leaving 12 bases between them. The germline gives CDR1 SGHRS, CDR2 YFSETQ. DNA of the CDR3: TGCGCCAGCAGCTTAGGGACTCCCACGGAGCTGTTTTTT. It encodes CASSLGTPTELFF.

The chain joins TRBV4-1 to TRBJ1-3; possibly TRBD1 for D (6 bases). The CDR3 has 16 residues. The V gene's germline CDR1 is MGHRA and CDR2 YSYEKL. The V gene lost 0 bases and the J gene lost 1 base, with 10 bases spanning the gap. This chain's CDR3 is CASSQEGRGSGNTIYF. CDR3 nucleotide sequence: TGCGCCAGCAGCCAAGAAGGCAGGGGTTCTGGAAACACCATATATTTT.

This clone was counted a single time. The rearrangement joins TRBV6-1 to TRBJ2-7; no reliable D call. The CDR3 contains 13 residues. Deletions cut 8 bases from V and 0 bases from J, with 11 bases between. Germline V gene data show CDR1 as MNHNS and CDR2 as SASEGT. The CDR3, as DNA: TGTGCCAGCCTGGTTCAAAACTCCTACGAGCAGTACTTC. It specifies CASLVQNSYEQYF.

CDR3 nucleotide sequence: TGCGCCAGCAGTCCTCGGGAGGAGGGTAACTATGGCTACACCTTC. Its translation is CASSPREEGNYGYTF. This sequence joins TRBV4-1 and TRBJ1-2; D is undetermined. This CDR3 has 15 residues. The V and J ends lost 6 bases and 1 base respectively, with 15 bases between them. Germline lookup yields CDR1 MGHRA and CDR2 YSYEKL.

This clone was counted a few times. V and J are TRBV10-1 and TRBJ1-1; the D is unclear. The CDR3 has 14 amino acids. The germline gives CDR1 WNHNN, CDR2 SYGVQD (reference sequence). V lost 0 bases and J lost 0, with 5 bases in between. The CDR3 reads CASSESGLNTEAFF. CDR3 DNA: TGCGCCAGCAGTGAGTCCGGATTGAACACTGAAGCTTTCTTT.

The chain uses TRBV6-5 and TRBJ2-1, with D possibly being TRBD2 (5 bases). Deletions cut 0 bases from V and 0 bases from J, with 9 bases between. The CDR3 has 16 amino acids. The germline V gene has CDR1 MNHEY and CDR2 SVGAGI. Here the CDR3 reads CASSYSWGDSYNEQFF. DNA for the CDR3: TGTGCCAGCAGTTACTCGTGGGGAGACTCCTACAATGAGCAGTTCTTC.

The J gene is TRBJ2-7, the V gene TRBV29-1, with TRBD1 matching 7 bases. This CDR3 spans 13 amino acids. Germline loops: CDR1 SQVTM, CDR2 ANQGSEA. The V segment lost 5 bases and the J segment 2 bases; nucleotides outside the gene matches: 6. The CDR3 region has the DNA TGCAGCGTTTTAAGGGGGCGGGCCTACGAGCAGTACTTC. Its translation is CSVLRGRAYEQYF.

The V gene is TRBV5-4, the J gene TRBJ2-5; TRBD2 might be the D (6 bases). The V and J ends lost 6 bases and 4 bases respectively, with 13 bases between them. Germline-derived CDR1 and CDR2 are SGHNT and YYREEE (reference sequence). The CDR3 extends over 13 amino acids. The chain's CDR3 is CASKPRERETQYF. The DNA for the CDR3 is TGTGCCAGCAAACCCCGGGAGAGAGAGACCCAGTACTTC.

A single count supports this clone. The rearrangement links TRBV14 to TRBJ1-2; D might be TRBD1 (6 bases). Trimming stripped 3 bases from V and 9 bases from J, with 17 bases between. CDR1 and CDR2 from the germline V gene are SGHDN and FVKESK. This CDR3 region has 14 residues. The CDR3 loop reads CASSHQGSTPSYTF. The CDR3 DNA reads TGTGCCAGCAGCCACCAGGGGTCCACACCGAGCTACACCTTC.

The genes are TRBV4-2 and TRBJ2-2; D not resolved. The ends were cut back, 3 bases at V and 0 bases at J, with 8 bases in the middle. The germline V gene encodes CDR1 LGHNA and CDR2 YNFKEQ. This CDR3 comprises 15 residues. The CDR3 sequence: CASSHYSANTGELFF. CDR3 DNA: TGTGCCAGCAGCCACTACAGCGCGAACACCGGGGAGCTGTTTTTT.

This rearrangement joins TRBV19 to TRBJ1-1, with D uncertain. CDR3 length equals 14 residues. Germline values: CDR1 LNHDA, CDR2 SQIVND (reference sequence). V lost 3 bases and J lost 2, with 10 bases in between. This CDR3 is CASSIGFLNTEAFF. The CDR3 DNA reads as TGTGCCAGTAGTATTGGCTTTCTCAACACTGAAGCTTTCTTT.

The gene calls are TRBV6-5 and TRBJ1-1; D is uncertain. CDR1 and CDR2 (germline): MNHEY, SVGAGI. Trimming pared 2 bases from V and 0 bases from J, leaving 10 bases between. This CDR3 is 15 amino acids long. DNA of the CDR3: TGTGCCAGCAGTTACAGGGAGGGTTTGAACACTGAAGCTTTCTTT. It encodes CASSYREGLNTEAFF.

V is TRBV6-1 and J is TRBJ1-2; 7 positions match TRBD1. The CDR3 has 11 amino acids. Trimming took 11 bases from V and 6 from J; bases not matched to a gene: 6. CDR1 MNHNS and CDR2 SASEGT come from the germline V gene. The CDR3 DNA reads TGTGCCTCCTCCCAGGGGGATGGCTACACCTTC. Protein: CASSQGDGYTF.

The chain combines TRBV6-5 with TRBJ2-7, with 12 bases aligning to TRBD2. Germline V gene data show CDR1 as MNHEY and CDR2 as SVGAGI. The V gene end was trimmed by 4 bases and the J gene end by 5 bases; junction bases not matched to a gene: 6. This CDR3 is 15 amino acids long. CDR3 region: CASSSSSGGADEQYF. Written as DNA, the CDR3 is TGTGCCAGCAGTTCATCTAGCGGGGGGGCCGACGAGCAGTACTTC.

The chain's CDR3 is CASSFPLADTQYF. The CDR3 DNA sequence: TGTGCCAGCAGTTTCCCCCTTGCAGATACGCAGTATTTT. The J gene is TRBJ2-3, the V gene TRBV27; D is unclear. This CDR3 is 13 amino acids long. Trimming left V 3 bases short and J 4 bases short, with 8 bases between. Germline V gives CDR1 MNHEY, CDR2 SMNVEV (reference sequence).

The chain is built from TRBV11-3 and TRBJ1-2, with a possible D match to TRBD1 (5 bases). V lost 1 base, J lost 4 bases, and 13 bases lay in between. Germline lookup yields CDR1 SGHNT and CDR2 YENEEA. The CDR3 runs 15 residues. CDR3 sequence (DNA): TGTGCCAGCAGCTTAGGGGACCGCGCAGGCTATGGCTACACCTTC. Amino acid sequence: CASSLGDRAGYGYTF.

This clone was found a few times. The chain employs TRBV9 and TRBJ1-2; no firm D call. The CDR3 is 12 amino acids. CDR1 is SGDLS, CDR2 YYNGEE, per germline. With 1 base removed from V and 5 bases from J, the gap between germline ends came to 6 bases. The CDR3 region is CASSVLRYGYTF. The CDR3 DNA reads TGTGCCAGCAGCGTACTTCGGTATGGCTACACCTTC.

Worth noting for this clone: The junction shows a germline mismatch at one end, possibly a read error. This rearrangement joins TRBV7-7 to TRBJ2-1; 7 nucleotides agree with TRBD2. The CDR3 runs to 15 residues. The germline gives CDR1 SSHAT, CDR2 FNYEAQ (reference sequence). CDR3 nucleotides: TGTGCTAGCAGCTTAGGCAACGGCGGGAGCAATGAGCAGTTCTTC. This encodes CASSLGNGGSNEQFF.

V is TRBV6-1 and J is TRBJ2-7; 9 bases map to TRBD1. The junction had 5 bases not matched to a gene; V was cut back by 6 bases and J by 2 bases. The CDR3 sequence is 14 residues long. The germline CDR1 and CDR2 sequences are MNHNS and SASEGT. This chain's CDR3 is CASRPGTGPYEQYF. For the CDR3, the DNA is TGTGCCAGCAGACCCGGGACAGGGCCCTACGAGCAGTACTTC.

This clone was counted a single time. The chain joins TRBV7-6 to TRBJ1-1, with D tentatively TRBD1 (6 bases). Deletions cut 3 bases from V and 6 bases from J, with 14 bases between. The CDR3 contains 14 residues. Looked up from germline, CDR1 is SGHVS and CDR2 is FNYEAQ. The CDR3 nucleotides read TGTGCCAGCAGCTTCTACACAGGGCATGCTGAAGCTTTCTTT. It encodes CASSFYTGHAEAFF. The full variable domain, completed using reference TRBV7-6 and TRBJ1-1, is GAGVSQSPRYKVTKRGQDVALRCDPISGHVSLYWYRQALGQGPEFLTYFNYEAQQDKSGLPNDRFSAERPEGSISTLTIQRTEQRDSAMYRCASSFYTGHAEAFFGQGTRLTVV.

The CDR3 reads CASSSRRLSNQPQHF. The CDR3 DNA reads TGTGCCAGCAGCAGTCGCAGATTAAGCAATCAGCCCCAGCATTTT. The chain combines TRBV21-1 with TRBJ1-5; TRBD1 is the table's D call, not checked against the DNA. TRBV21-1 corresponds to a pseudogene. This CDR3 region has 15 residues.